What follows are 8 T cell receptor beta chains derived from one specimen sequenced in a study of cytomegalovirus exposure and HLA in healthy donors. The study ran its PCR with 60 Vbeta and 13 Jbeta primers. Sequencing used immunoSEQ multiplex PCR; TCRdb keeps in-frame clones, though not all of them. The data contain some 250,000 clones, about 81% of them singletons. The sequenced sample was PBMCs. The receptors originated from a woman aged 40 to 49 in good health and CMV-seropositive.

The chain is built from TRBV7-2 and TRBJ2-7; possibly TRBD2 for D (6 bases). V lost 2 bases, J lost 0 bases, and 8 bases lay in between. CDR3 length equals 14 residues. Germline V gene lookup returns CDR1 SGHTA and CDR2 FQGNSA. The DNA of the CDR3 is TGTGCCAGCAGCTTAACGACTAGCTCCTACGAGCAGTACTTC. It is translated as CASSLTTSSYEQYF.

The chain employs TRBV19 and TRBJ1-2, with 9 bases matching TRBD1. The V segment lost 3 bases and the J segment 6 bases; nucleotides outside the gene matches: 5. CDR3 size: 14 residues. Germline V gene data show CDR1 as LNHDA and CDR2 as SQIVND (reference sequence). CDR3 sequence (DNA): TGTGCCAGTAGTATGGGGGGACAGGGAAATGGCTACACCTTC. As protein: CASSMGGQGNGYTF.

The chain is built from TRBV9 and TRBJ2-5, with 7 positions matching TRBD1. The J call is in doubt because the DNA end fits TRBJ2-7 better. The CDR3 runs 14 residues. From germline, CDR1 is SGDLS and CDR2 YYNGEE. CDR3 in amino acids: CASSVGGQSYEQYF. CDR3 in DNA: TGTGCCAGCAGCGTAGGGGGACAGAGCTACGAGCAGTACTTC.

This rearrangement joins TRBV5-1 to TRBJ2-7; D is perhaps TRBD1 (5 bases). The length of the CDR3 is 14 residues. V lost 2 bases and J lost 0, with 9 bases in between. Germline V lookup: CDR1 SGHRS, CDR2 YFSETQ. Here the CDR3 DNA reads TGCGCCAGCAGCTTTACAGGAAGCTCCTACGAGCAGTACTTC. The encoded protein is CASSFTGSSYEQYF.

J is TRBJ1-1 and V is TRBV5-1; 7 nucleotides line up with TRBD1. This CDR3 is 15 amino acids long. V gave up 0 bases and J gave up 5 bases; unmatched junction bases: 7. Germline assignment: CDR1 SGHRS and CDR2 YFSETQ. CDR3 nucleotide sequence: TGCGCCAGCAGCTTGGGGACAGGCGCCGGGACTGAAGCTTTCTTT. This translates into CASSLGTGAGTEAFF.

The chain couples TRBV4-3 to TRBJ1-1, with D maybe TRBD1 (5 bases). Germline CDR1 is LGHNA and CDR2 is YSLEER. The germline V and J ends were trimmed by 0 bases and 3 bases, with 8 bases remaining between them. CDR3 length: 14 residues. DNA of the CDR3: TGCGCCAGCAGCCAAGAGGGGGGATACACTGAAGCTTTCTTT. It translates to CASSQEGGYTEAFF.

The chain recombines TRBV13 with TRBJ1-1; 10 bases match TRBD1. The J segment lost 4 bases and the V segment lost 7 bases, leaving 9 bases of the junction unmatched. The CDR3 runs 15 residues. Germline V gene data show CDR1 as PRHDT and CDR2 as FYEKMQ (reference sequence). CDR3 protein: CASTPVGQGGTEAFF. In DNA, the CDR3 is TGTGCCAGCACCCCGGTCGGACAGGGGGGCACTGAAGCTTTCTTT.

This clone was picked up one time. The chain combines TRBV12-5 with TRBJ2-1; no clear D. Germline CDR1 reads LGHNT; CDR2 reads FRNRAP. Trimming stripped 2 bases from V and 9 bases from J, with 14 bases between. The CDR3 sequence is 14 residues long. The CDR3: CASGLSGWAAEQFF. The CDR3 DNA is TGTGCTAGTGGTTTGAGTGGGTGGGCAGCTGAGCAGTTCTTC.